The present entry profiles one TCR beta chain with its context. Its antigen is as yet unknown. These data originate in a study of OX40 agonist ivuxolimab in advanced cancers. Only in-frame clones appear in the TCRdb table, and some are missing; sequencing was by immunoSEQ multiplex PCR. The sample includes 65,000 to 85,000 clones, approximately 94% of them seen just once. This CDR3 contains 11 residues. The V gene lost 4 bases and the J gene lost 7 bases, with 4 bases spanning the gap. CDR1 is MGHDK, CDR2 SYGVNS, per germline. Study-wide points: Partial responders at 0.1-3.0 mg/kg showed near-lowest clonal expansion.

The chain recombines TRBV25-1 with TRBJ2-2, with unresolved D. The specimen was CD4+ or CD8+ T cells sorted from blood, collected in a trial of the OX40 agonist ivuxolimab. The sequence was obtained from an adult with an advanced solid tumor such as melanoma, head and neck, liver or kidney cancer. CDR3 in DNA: TGTGCCAGCAGTGTGCACGGGGAGCTGTTTTTT. This gives the protein CASSVHGELFF.